This T cell receptor beta chain was sequenced for a study of OX40 agonist ivuxolimab in advanced cancers. There are a few counts of this clone. Its matching antigen is unknown. Notes on the study in general: Clonal expansion from baseline to week 6 occurred in both CD4+ and CD8+ T cells.

Measured with immunoSEQ multiplex PCR; TCRdb has only the in-frame clones, and not every one. The sample lists around 51,000 clones; 65% to 85% were seen once. CDR3 length: 16 amino acids. V dropped 0 bases and J dropped 4; count of bases not matched to a gene: 3. Germline loops: CDR1 SGDLS, CDR2 YYNGEE. The specimen was CD4+ or CD8+ T cells sorted from blood, collected in a trial of the OX40 agonist ivuxolimab. The chain joins TRBV9 to TRBJ1-6; 8 nucleotides align to TRBD1. The TCR was taken from an adult with an advanced solid tumor such as melanoma, head and neck, liver or kidney cancer. This CDR3 reads CASSVEGTGYNSPLHF. The CDR3 DNA follows: TGTGCCAGCAGCGTAGAAGGGACAGGATATAATTCACCCCTCCACTTT.